The next 18 T cell receptor beta chains were all read from a single sample in a study of blood T cell repertoires in COVID-19. The protocol was immunoSEQ multiplex PCR, while the TCRdb copy is restricted to in-frame clones and leaves out a portion. The sample records roughly 200,000 clones, approximately 84% being singletons. Material: peripheral blood. These receptors were obtained from a woman of 80 years or more with COVID-19, enrolled during active disease.

The chain uses TRBV5-1 and TRBJ1-2; D is perhaps TRBD1 (6 bases). CDR3 length equals 14 residues. V was shortened by 3 bases and J by 8 bases, with 17 bases between the two germline ends. Looked up from germline, CDR1 is SGHRS and CDR2 is YFSETQ. The CDR3, as DNA: TGCGCCAGCAGCTCCTCCGGGGGGGCTCAGGGCTACACCTTC. Protein sequence: CASSSSGGAQGYTF.

V gene TRBV5-1 combines with J gene TRBJ2-5; TRBD1 matches 7 bases. This CDR3 is built from 15 residues. The V and J ends lost 0 bases and 2 bases, in that order; junction bases with no gene match: 4. Germline CDR1 is SGHRS and CDR2 is YFSETQ. For the CDR3, the DNA is TGCGCCAGCAGCTTGGGGGACAGCCAACAAGAGACCCAGTACTTC. Protein sequence: CASSLGDSQQETQYF. Looking up the rest from reference TRBV5-1 and TRBJ2-5 gives the full variable domain: KAGVTQTPRYLIKTRGQQVTLSCSPISGHRSVSWYQQTPGQGLQFLFEYFSETQRNKGNFPGRFSGRQFSNSRSEMNVSTLELGDSALYLCASSLGDSQQETQYFGPGTRLLVL.

This clone was counted a single time. The CDR3: CASSPRGALSSTEAFF. The CDR3 bases are TGTGCCAGCTCACCCCGCGGGGCTCTTAGTAGCACTGAAGCTTTCTTT. The chain recombines TRBV18 with TRBJ1-1; the D gene is possibly TRBD1 (5 bases). The CDR3 covers 16 residues. The V and J ends lost 3 bases and 4 bases respectively, with 18 bases between them. Per the germline V gene, CDR1 is KGHSH and CDR2 is LQKENI.

For the CDR3, the DNA is TGCGCCAGCAGCAGCGGAGCGGGGGACAATGAGCAGTTCTTC. This gives the protein CASSSGAGDNEQFF. The J gene is TRBJ2-1, the V gene TRBV5-1; TRBD2 matches 8 bases. Losses at the gene ends were 4 bases for V and 5 bases for J; bases not matched to a gene: 5. This CDR3 has 14 amino acids. CDR1 SGHRS and CDR2 YFSETQ come from the germline V gene.

The chain joins TRBV7-9 to TRBJ2-5, with D possibly matching TRBD2 (5 bases). Deletions cut 2 bases from V and 1 base from J, with 8 bases between. Per the germline V gene, CDR1 is SEHNR and CDR2 is FQNEAQ (reference sequence). There are 14 residues in the CDR3. In DNA, the CDR3 is TGTGCCAGCAGCTTATCTGGGAGCCAAGAGACCCAGTACTTC. It specifies CASSLSGSQETQYF.

The rearrangement links TRBV19 to TRBJ2-7; 11 nucleotides line up with TRBD1. Trimming cost V 4 bases and J 3 bases; bases outside gene matches: 8. Germline assignment: CDR1 LNHDA and CDR2 SQIVND (reference sequence). The CDR3 runs 16 residues. The CDR3 region has the DNA TGTGCCAGTAGTACCTCCGGGACAGGGGGTATCTACGAGCAGTACTTC. It specifies CASSTSGTGGIYEQYF.

The rearrangement uses TRBV3-1 (or the pseudogene TRBV3-2) and TRBJ1-1; D not resolved. CDR3 length equals 12 residues. The V gene lost 1 base and the J gene lost 8 bases, with 8 bases spanning the gap. The germline V gene has CDR1 LGHDT and CDR2 YNNKEL (reference sequence). CDR3 region: CASSQVPGEAFF. The DNA for the CDR3 is TGTGCCAGCAGCCAAGTCCCGGGGGAAGCTTTCTTT.

The chain has TRBV6-5 and TRBJ1-1; TRBD1 matches 9 bases. There are 11 residues in the CDR3. The V segment lost 10 bases and the J segment 11 bases; nucleotides outside the gene matches: 8. Per germline, CDR1 MNHEY and CDR2 SVGAGI. This chain's CDR3 is CATKGTGWAFF. The CDR3 DNA sequence: TGTGCCACCAAGGGGACAGGGTGGGCTTTCTTT.

This sequence joins TRBV18 and TRBJ2-1, with TRBD2 matching over 7 bases. This CDR3 comprises 16 residues. V lost 6 bases to trimming and J lost 2 bases; unmatched junction nucleotides: 10. CDR1 and CDR2 (germline): KGHSH, LQKENI. In nucleotides, the CDR3 is TGTGCCAGCTCTCTCGCGAGCGGGAATACCTACAATGAGCAGTTCTTC. This encodes CASSLASGNTYNEQFF.

Here the CDR3 DNA reads TGTGCCAGCGCCCCGACTAGCGGGGGGGCCGGTCGAGCGCAGTATTTT. Its translation: CASAPTSGGAGRAQYF. The gene calls are TRBV18 and TRBJ2-3; 14 bases map to TRBD2. The V and J ends lost 8 bases and 10 bases, in that order; junction bases with no gene match: 14. The CDR3 has 16 amino acids. Germline V gene sequence: CDR1 KGHSH, CDR2 LQKENI.

This chain uses TRBV7-9 with TRBJ1-5, with 7 bases matching TRBD1. The CDR3 spans 17 residues. Germline V lookup: CDR1 SEHNR, CDR2 FQNEAQ (reference sequence). V dropped 1 base and J dropped 2; count of bases not matched to a gene: 8. The CDR3 spells CASSLDPDRWGNQPQHF. The CDR3 coding sequence is TGTGCCAGCAGCTTAGATCCGGACAGGTGGGGCAATCAGCCCCAGCATTTT.

The chain joins TRBV28 to TRBJ2-3; 7 bases are shared with TRBD2. The CDR3 is made up of 16 amino acids. The V and J ends lost 8 bases and 2 bases, in that order; junction bases with no gene match: 13. From germline, CDR1 is MDHEN and CDR2 SYDVKM. The CDR3 sequence: CASPPPSSGHTDTQYF. In DNA form, the CDR3 reads TGTGCCAGCCCGCCCCCCTCTAGCGGTCACACAGATACGCAGTATTTT.

V is TRBV18 and J is TRBJ1-6, with unresolved D. The V gene's germline CDR1 is KGHSH and CDR2 LQKENI. The CDR3 is 15 residues long. Trimming removed 3 bases at V and 7 bases at J, with 13 bases between. CDR3 sequence: CASSPNSSGNSPLHF. The CDR3 region has the DNA TGTGCCAGCTCACCGAATTCCTCGGGAAATTCACCCCTCCACTTT.

The chain joins TRBV4-1 to TRBJ1-2, with TRBD1 matching over 10 bases. The germline CDR1 and CDR2 sequences are MGHRA and YSYEKL. The CDR3 extends over 15 amino acids. J was trimmed by 5 bases and V by 0 bases; bases with no gene match: 3. The CDR3: CASSQDVGQGYGYTF. In DNA form, the CDR3 reads TGCGCCAGCAGCCAAGACGTGGGACAGGGGTATGGCTACACCTTC.

Here the CDR3 reads CASSLPGLVGNEQFF. The CDR3 nucleotides are TGCGCCAGCAGCTTGCCGGGACTAGTAGGTAATGAGCAGTTCTTC. The chain uses TRBV5-1 and TRBJ2-1; 8 nucleotides match TRBD2. V lost 1 base to trimming and J lost 7 bases; unmatched junction nucleotides: 7. Per germline, CDR1 SGHRS and CDR2 YFSETQ. The CDR3 length is 15 residues.

The chain joins TRBV3-1 (or the pseudogene TRBV3-2) to TRBJ1-4, with D maybe TRBD1 (6 bases). This CDR3 spans 13 amino acids. V lost 5 bases and J lost 8, with 12 bases in between. CDR1 LGHDT and CDR2 YNNKEL come from the germline V gene (reference sequence). CDR3 nucleotide sequence: TGTGCCAGCAGCGTACAGGGTAACGAAAAACTGTTTTTT. It yields the protein CASSVQGNEKLFF.

V gene TRBV24-1 combines with J gene TRBJ2-3; 8 bases are shared with TRBD2. Germline CDR1 reads KGHDR; CDR2 reads SFDVKD. Trimming removed 9 bases from V and 3 bases from J; junction bases left unmatched: 10. The CDR3 runs to 15 residues. CDR3 residues: CATGTGGAVTDTQYF. Here the CDR3 DNA reads TGTGCCACCGGAACGGGGGGGGCAGTAACAGATACGCAGTATTTT.

The table lists this clone with a few counts. The chain couples TRBV9 to TRBJ1-2; D not resolved. Germline V lookup: CDR1 SGDLS, CDR2 YYNGEE. The CDR3 totals 10 residues. Trimming stripped 7 bases from V and 4 bases from J, with 5 bases between. The CDR3 DNA sequence: TGTGCCAGCGCGAGCTATGGCTACACCTTC. Translating it yields CASASYGYTF.